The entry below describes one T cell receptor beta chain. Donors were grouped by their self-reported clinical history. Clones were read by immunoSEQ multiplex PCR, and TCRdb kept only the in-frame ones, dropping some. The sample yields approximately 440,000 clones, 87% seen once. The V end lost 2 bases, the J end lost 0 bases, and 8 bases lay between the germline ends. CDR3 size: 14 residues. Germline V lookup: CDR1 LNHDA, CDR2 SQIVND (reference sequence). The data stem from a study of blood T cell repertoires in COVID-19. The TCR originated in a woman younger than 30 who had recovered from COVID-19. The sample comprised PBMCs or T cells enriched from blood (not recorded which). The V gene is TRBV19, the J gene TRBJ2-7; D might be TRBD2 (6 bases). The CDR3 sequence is CASSISGVSYEQYF. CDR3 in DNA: TGTGCCAGTAGTATATCGGGAGTCTCCTACGAGCAGTACTTC.